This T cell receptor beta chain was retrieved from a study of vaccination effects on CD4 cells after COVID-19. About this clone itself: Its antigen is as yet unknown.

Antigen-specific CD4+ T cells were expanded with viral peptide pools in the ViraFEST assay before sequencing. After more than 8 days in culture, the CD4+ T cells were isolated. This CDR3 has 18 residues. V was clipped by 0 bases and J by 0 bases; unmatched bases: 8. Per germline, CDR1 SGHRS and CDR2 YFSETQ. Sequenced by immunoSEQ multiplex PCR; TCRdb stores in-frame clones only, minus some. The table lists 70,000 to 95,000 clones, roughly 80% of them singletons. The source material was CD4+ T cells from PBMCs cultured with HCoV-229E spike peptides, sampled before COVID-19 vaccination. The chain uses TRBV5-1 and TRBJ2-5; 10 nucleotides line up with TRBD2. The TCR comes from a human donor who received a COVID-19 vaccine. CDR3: CASSLVASGGLYQETQYF. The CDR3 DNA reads TGCGCCAGCAGCTTGGTGGCTAGCGGGGGTCTGTACCAAGAGACCCAGTACTTC. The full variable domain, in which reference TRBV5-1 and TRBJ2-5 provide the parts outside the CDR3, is KAGVTQTPRYLIKTRGQQVTLSCSPISGHRSVSWYQQTPGQGLQFLFEYFSETQRNKGNFPGRFSGRQFSNSRSEMNVSTLELGDSALYLCASSLVASGGLYQETQYFGPGTRLLVL.